This T cell receptor (beta chain) comes out of a study of shared clonotypes between healthy human individuals. Points from the study as a whole: A reduction in generation probabilities was seen for non-shared clonotypes relative to those shared by all four donors.

Comments on this clone: Its target is unknown.

Profiled with immunoSEQ multiplex PCR; TCRdb holds only in-frame clones, not every one. The repertoire holds about 1.5 million clones, with 95% to 99% as singletons. The source of this sequence is a man aged 25 to 40 in good health. Sequences were obtained from naive CD4+ T cells sorted from blood. Subset in this sample: CD45RA+ positively selected.

CDR3 in DNA: TGTGCCAGCATTCCTAGCGGGAGAAGCAATGAGCAGTTCTTC. Protein product: CASIPSGRSNEQFF. The chain uses TRBV6-5 and TRBJ2-1, with 10 bases identical to TRBD2. The CDR3 has 14 residues. Germline-derived CDR1 and CDR2 are MNHEY and SVGAGI. Trimming cost V 7 bases and J 6 bases; bases outside gene matches: 6.